The clone carrying this T cell receptor (beta chain) was observed a few times. Diagnoses were made from clinical symptoms, serum measures (thyroxine and TRAb), thyroid ultrasound and orbital computed tomography. Per germline, CDR1 LGHDT and CDR2 YNNKEL (reference sequence). The CDR3 covers 15 residues. V lost 4 bases to trimming and J lost 4 bases, with 13 bases between them. Amplified regions were TCR beta CDR3 sequences from RNA transcripts. The TCR CDR3 first-round RT-PCR relied on the HTBI primer set. MiXCR was run by TCRdb on the multiplex PCR reads, yielding one entry per CDR3 protein. The table has around 700,000 distinct CDR3 sequences, roughly 20% seen once; the top ten hold 16%. This sample is part of a study of T cells in Graves' hyperthyroidism and ophthalmopathy.

The chain combines TRBV3-1 with TRBJ1-4; TRBD1 is a possible D gene (5 bases). Sequenced material: blood. The clonotype originates from a woman aged 50 to 60 with Graves' hyperthyroidism that later progressed to Graves' ophthalmopathy. For the CDR3, the DNA is TGTGCCAGCAGCCGAACAAGACAGCATAATGAAAAACTGTTTTTT. It encodes CASSRTRQHNEKLFF.